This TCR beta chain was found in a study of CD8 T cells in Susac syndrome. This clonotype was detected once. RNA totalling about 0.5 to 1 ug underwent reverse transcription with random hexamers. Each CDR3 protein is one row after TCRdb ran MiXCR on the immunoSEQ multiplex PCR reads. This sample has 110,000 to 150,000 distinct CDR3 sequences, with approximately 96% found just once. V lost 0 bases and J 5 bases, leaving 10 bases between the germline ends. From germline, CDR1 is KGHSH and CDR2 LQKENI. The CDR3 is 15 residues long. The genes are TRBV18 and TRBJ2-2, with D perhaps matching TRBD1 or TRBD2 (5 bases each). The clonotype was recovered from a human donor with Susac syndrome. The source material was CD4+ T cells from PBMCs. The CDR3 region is CASSPPLAGTGELFF. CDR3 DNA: TGTGCCAGCTCACCACCGCTAGCAGGGACCGGGGAGCTGTTTTTT.